What follows is one T cell receptor beta chain and its context. The CDR3 consists of 15 residues. Losses at the gene ends were 2 bases for V and 6 bases for J; bases not matched to a gene: 4. CDR1 is LNHDA and CDR2 is SQIVND in the germline V gene (reference sequence). Sequenced by immunoSEQ multiplex PCR; TCRdb stores in-frame clones only, minus some. The table includes roughly 450,000 clones, 90% detected once. The data originate from a study of blood T cell repertoires in COVID-19. Sequenced input: PBMCs or T cells enriched from blood (not recorded which). This sequence originates from a man aged 18 to 29 who had recovered from COVID-19. V is TRBV19 and J is TRBJ2-1, with 10 bases lining up with TRBD2. CDR3 region: CASSIISGGFNEQFF. The CDR3 DNA is TGTGCCAGTAGTATAATTAGCGGGGGGTTCAATGAGCAGTTCTTC.